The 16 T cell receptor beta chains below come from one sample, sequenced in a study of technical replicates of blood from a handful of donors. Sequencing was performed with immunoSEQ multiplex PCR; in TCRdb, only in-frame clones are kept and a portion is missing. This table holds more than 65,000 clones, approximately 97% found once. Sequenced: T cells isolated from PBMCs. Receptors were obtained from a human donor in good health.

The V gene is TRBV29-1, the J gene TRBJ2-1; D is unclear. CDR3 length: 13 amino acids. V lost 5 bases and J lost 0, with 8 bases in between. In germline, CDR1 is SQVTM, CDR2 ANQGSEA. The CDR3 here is CSVLSDSYNEQFF. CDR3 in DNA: TGCAGCGTTCTTAGTGACTCCTACAATGAGCAGTTCTTC.

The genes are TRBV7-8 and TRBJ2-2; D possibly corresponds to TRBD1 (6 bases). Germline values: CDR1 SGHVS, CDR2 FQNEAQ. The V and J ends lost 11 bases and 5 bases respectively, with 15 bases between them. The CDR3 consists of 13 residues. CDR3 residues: CALGQFRTGELFF. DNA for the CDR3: TGTGCCCTAGGACAGTTTAGAACCGGGGAGCTGTTTTTT.

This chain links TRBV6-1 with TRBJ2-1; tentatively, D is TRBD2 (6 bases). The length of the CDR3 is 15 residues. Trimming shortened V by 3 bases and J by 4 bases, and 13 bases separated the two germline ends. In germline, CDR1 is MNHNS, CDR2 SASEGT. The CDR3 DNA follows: TGTGCCAGCAGTGACTCGGGGGAGTCTTACAATGAGCAGTTCTTC. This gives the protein CASSDSGESYNEQFF.

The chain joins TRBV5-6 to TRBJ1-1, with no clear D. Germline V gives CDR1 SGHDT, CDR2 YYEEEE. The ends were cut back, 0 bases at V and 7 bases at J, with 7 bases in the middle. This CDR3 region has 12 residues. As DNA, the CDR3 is TGTGCCAGCAGCTTGGGTCACTATGAAGCTTTCTTT. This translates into CASSLGHYEAFF.

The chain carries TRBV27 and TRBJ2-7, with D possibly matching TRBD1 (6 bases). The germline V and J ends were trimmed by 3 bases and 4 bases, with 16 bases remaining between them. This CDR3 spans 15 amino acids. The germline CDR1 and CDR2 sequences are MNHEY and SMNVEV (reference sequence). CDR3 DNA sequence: TGTGCCAGCAGTTTTTCCGCCGGGACACTTTACGAGCAGTACTTC. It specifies CASSFSAGTLYEQYF.

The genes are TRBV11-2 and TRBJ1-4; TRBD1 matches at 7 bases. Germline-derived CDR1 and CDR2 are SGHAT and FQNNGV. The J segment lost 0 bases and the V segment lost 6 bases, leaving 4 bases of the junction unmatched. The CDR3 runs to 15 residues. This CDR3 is CASRVTGATNEKLFF. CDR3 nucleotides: TGTGCCAGCAGGGTAACAGGGGCAACTAATGAAAAACTGTTTTTT. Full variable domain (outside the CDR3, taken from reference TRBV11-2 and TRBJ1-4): EAGVAQSPRYKIIEKRQSVAFWCNPISGHATLYWYQQILGQGPKLLIQFQNNGVVDDSQLPKDRFSAERLKGVDSTLKIQPAKLEDSAVYLCASRVTGATNEKLFFGSGTQLSVL.

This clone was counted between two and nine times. The CDR3 sequence is CAWMGARYDEQYF. The CDR3 DNA reads as TGTGCCTGGATGGGGGCCCGCTACGACGAGCAGTACTTC. This rearrangement joins TRBV30 to TRBJ2-7, with D tentatively TRBD1 (6 bases). Germline CDR1 is GTSNPN and CDR2 is SVGIG (reference sequence). Trimming took off 4 bases at V and 5 bases at J, with 15 bases between the two ends. The CDR3 is 13 amino acids. Combining the CDR3 with reference TRBV30 and TRBJ2-7 gives the whole variable domain SQTIHQWPATLVQPVGSPLSLECTVEGTSNPNLYWYRQAAGRGLQLLFYSVGIGQISSEVPQNLSASRPQDRQFILSSKKLLLSDSGFYLCAWMGARYDEQYFGPGTRLTVT.

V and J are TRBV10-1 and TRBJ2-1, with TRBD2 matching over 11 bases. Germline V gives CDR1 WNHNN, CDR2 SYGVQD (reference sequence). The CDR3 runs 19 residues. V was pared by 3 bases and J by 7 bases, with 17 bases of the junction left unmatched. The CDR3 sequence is CASSDQNARGLAVFNEQFF. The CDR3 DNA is TGCGCCAGCAGTGATCAAAACGCGCGGGGACTAGCGGTTTTTAATGAGCAGTTCTTC.

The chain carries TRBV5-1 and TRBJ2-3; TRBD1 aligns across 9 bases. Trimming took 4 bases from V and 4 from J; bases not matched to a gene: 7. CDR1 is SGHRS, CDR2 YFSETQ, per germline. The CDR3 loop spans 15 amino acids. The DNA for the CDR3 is TGCGCCAGCAGCGAGGACAGGGGTGGGGCAGATACGCAGTATTTT. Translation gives CASSEDRGGADTQYF.

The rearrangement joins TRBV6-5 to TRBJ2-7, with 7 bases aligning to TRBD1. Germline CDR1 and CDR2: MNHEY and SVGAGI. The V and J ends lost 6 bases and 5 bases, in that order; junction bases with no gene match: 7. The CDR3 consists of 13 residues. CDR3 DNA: TGTGCCAGCAGCCAGACAGGGCACAACGAGCAGTACTTC. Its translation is CASSQTGHNEQYF.

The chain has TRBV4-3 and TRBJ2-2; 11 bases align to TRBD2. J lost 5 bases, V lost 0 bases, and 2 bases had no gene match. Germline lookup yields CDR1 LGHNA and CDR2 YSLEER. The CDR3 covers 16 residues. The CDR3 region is CASSQDRTSGTGELFF. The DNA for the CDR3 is TGCGCCAGCAGCCAAGATAGGACTAGCGGGACCGGGGAGCTGTTTTTT.

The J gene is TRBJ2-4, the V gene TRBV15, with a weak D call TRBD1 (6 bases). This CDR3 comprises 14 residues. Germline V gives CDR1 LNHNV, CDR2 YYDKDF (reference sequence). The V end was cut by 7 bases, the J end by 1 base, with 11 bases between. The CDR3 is CATTLDRAKNIQYF. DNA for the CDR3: TGTGCCACCACCCTAGACAGGGCCAAAAACATTCAGTACTTC.

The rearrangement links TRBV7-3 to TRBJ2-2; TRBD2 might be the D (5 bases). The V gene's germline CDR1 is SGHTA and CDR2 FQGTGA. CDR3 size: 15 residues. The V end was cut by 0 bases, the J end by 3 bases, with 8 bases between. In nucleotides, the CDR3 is TGTGCCAGCAGCTTAACGCGGGCGGACACCGGGGAGCTGTTTTTT. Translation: CASSLTRADTGELFF.

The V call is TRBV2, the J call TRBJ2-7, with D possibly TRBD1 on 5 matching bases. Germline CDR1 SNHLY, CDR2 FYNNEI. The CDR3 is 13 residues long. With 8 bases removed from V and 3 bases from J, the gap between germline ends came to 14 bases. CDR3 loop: CASRDSGFYEQYF. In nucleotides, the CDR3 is TGTGCCAGCCGCGATTCAGGGTTCTACGAGCAGTACTTC.

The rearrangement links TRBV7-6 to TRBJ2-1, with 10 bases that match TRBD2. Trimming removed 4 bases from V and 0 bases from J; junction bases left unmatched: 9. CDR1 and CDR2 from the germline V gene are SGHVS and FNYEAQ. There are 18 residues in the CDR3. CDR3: CASSSTSGILSSYNEQFF. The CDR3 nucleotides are TGTGCCAGCAGCTCCACTAGCGGGATACTGAGCTCCTACAATGAGCAGTTCTTC.

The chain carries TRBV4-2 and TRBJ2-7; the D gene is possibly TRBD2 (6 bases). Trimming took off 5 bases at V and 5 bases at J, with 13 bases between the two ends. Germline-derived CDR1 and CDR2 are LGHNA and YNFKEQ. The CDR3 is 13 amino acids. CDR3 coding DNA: TGTGCCAGCAGCTTCGGACTAATCCACGAGCAGTACTTC. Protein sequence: CASSFGLIHEQYF.